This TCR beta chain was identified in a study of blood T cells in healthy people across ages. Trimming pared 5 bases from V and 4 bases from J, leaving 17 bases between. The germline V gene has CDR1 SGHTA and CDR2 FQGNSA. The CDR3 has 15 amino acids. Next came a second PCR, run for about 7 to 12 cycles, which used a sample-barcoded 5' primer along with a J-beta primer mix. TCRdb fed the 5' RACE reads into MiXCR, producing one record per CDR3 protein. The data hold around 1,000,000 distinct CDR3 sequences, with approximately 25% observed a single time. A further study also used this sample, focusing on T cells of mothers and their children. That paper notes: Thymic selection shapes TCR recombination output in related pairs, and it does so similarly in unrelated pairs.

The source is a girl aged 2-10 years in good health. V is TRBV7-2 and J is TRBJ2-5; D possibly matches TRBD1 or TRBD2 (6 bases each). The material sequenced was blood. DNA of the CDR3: TGTGCCAGCAGCATTGGGATTGGGGGGCCAGAGACCCAGTACTTC. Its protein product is CASSIGIGGPETQYF.